This passage covers 25 T cell receptor beta chains from one sample sequenced in a study of immune cell composition in non-small cell lung cancer. This table comes from immunoSEQ multiplex PCR, and its TCRdb copy is limited to in-frame clones, with some not included. The sample consists of about 2,900 clones, roughly 70% of them appearing once. The sequencing sample was made of lung tumor tissue. The origin of the receptors is a human donor with non-small cell lung cancer.

V usage is TRBV5-1 and J usage is TRBJ2-1; 12 bases map to TRBD2. This CDR3 spans 16 amino acids. V lost 3 bases and J lost 2; bases outside the gene matches: 3. Germline lookup yields CDR1 SGHRS and CDR2 YFSETQ. The CDR3 loop reads CASSSTSGGAYNEQFF. The CDR3 bases are TGCGCCAGCAGCTCGACTAGCGGGGGTGCCTACAATGAGCAGTTCTTC.

In this sample, this clone is large. The rearrangement uses TRBV11-3 and TRBJ1-1; D gene ambiguous. Per the germline V gene, CDR1 is SGHNT and CDR2 is YENEEA. The CDR3 is made up of 14 amino acids. Trimming stripped 11 bases from V and 5 bases from J, with 21 bases between. The CDR3 loop is CALEYGRGWTEAFF. The DNA of the CDR3 is TGTGCCCTTGAATACGGAAGAGGATGGACTGAAGCTTTCTTT. Full variable domain (missing parts from reference TRBV11-3 and TRBJ1-1): EAGVVQSPRYKIIEKKQPVAFWCNPISGHNTLYWYLQNLGQGPELLIRYENEEAVDDSQLPKDRFSAERLKGVDSTLKIQPAELGDSAVYLCALEYGRGWTEAFFGQGTRLTVV.

The V call is TRBV9, the J call TRBJ1-3; 7 bases map to TRBD1. CDR1 is SGDLS, CDR2 YYNGEE, per germline. V gave up 4 bases and J gave up 1 base; unmatched junction bases: 17. This CDR3 is 19 amino acids long. The CDR3 DNA follows: TGTGCCAGCAGCAGGATTCCAGGGGGAGTTTTTGAATCTGGAAACACCATATATTTT. Its translation is CASSRIPGGVFESGNTIYF.

The chain uses TRBV28 and TRBJ2-3; TRBD1 is a possible D gene (7 bases). The CDR3 extends over 15 amino acids. V gave up 6 bases and J gave up 5 bases, with 18 bases separating them. CDR1 is MDHEN and CDR2 is SYDVKM in the germline V gene. The CDR3 nucleotides are TGTGCCAGCAGGGCGCAGGGGGGATTTGGAGATACGCAGTATTTT. Protein sequence: CASRAQGGFGDTQYF.

V and J are TRBV9 and TRBJ2-3; maybe TRBD1 (5 bases). The germline V gene encodes CDR1 SGDLS and CDR2 YYNGEE. Trimming stripped 3 bases from V and 2 bases from J, with 16 bases between. The CDR3 is 16 amino acids. CDR3: CASSARRVIDTDTQYF. CDR3 DNA: TGTGCCAGCAGCGCCCGCAGGGTAATAGACACAGATACGCAGTATTTT.

The rearrangement joins TRBV4-3 to TRBJ2-2; 7 bases line up with TRBD2. J lost 4 bases, V lost 4 bases, and 12 bases had no gene match. Looked up from germline, CDR1 is LGHNA and CDR2 is YSLEER. The CDR3 covers 17 residues. The CDR3 spells CASSPSGGGAATGELFF. Here the CDR3 DNA reads TGCGCCAGCAGCCCGTCCGGGGGAGGGGCGGCCACCGGGGAGCTGTTTTTT.

The V and J genes are TRBV7-6 and TRBJ2-3; 7 bases align to TRBD1. This CDR3 spans 17 amino acids. The germline gives CDR1 SGHVS, CDR2 FNYEAQ. Trimming removed 1 base from V and 0 bases from J; junction bases left unmatched: 7. CDR3 loop: CASSLGTGTASTDTQYF. The CDR3 nucleotides read TGTGCCAGCAGCTTAGGGACTGGGACAGCTAGCACAGATACGCAGTATTTT.

The genes are TRBV19 and TRBJ2-7; 9 bases are shared with TRBD1. Germline values: CDR1 LNHDA, CDR2 SQIVND (reference sequence). V trimming: 3 bases; J trimming: 3 bases; junction bases outside the gene matches: 12. This CDR3 has 17 residues. CDR3 region: CASSMIGQGYESYEQYF. CDR3 nucleotides: TGTGCCAGTAGTATGATAGGACAGGGGTACGAGAGCTACGAGCAGTACTTC.

The CDR3 coding sequence is TGTGCCAGTAGTAGCGGGGGGGCCACCGGGGAGCTGTTTTTT. It yields the protein CASSSGGATGELFF. This chain links TRBV19 with TRBJ2-2, with TRBD2 matching over 9 bases. Germline V gene lookup returns CDR1 LNHDA and CDR2 SQIVND (reference sequence). The CDR3 spans 14 residues. With 4 bases clipped from V and 4 bases from J, the junction kept 1 base outside the gene matches.

This sequence joins TRBV9 and TRBJ2-1; 9 bases match TRBD2. V was clipped by 5 bases and J by 5 bases; unmatched bases: 5. The CDR3 consists of 14 residues. Germline CDR1 reads SGDLS; CDR2 reads YYNGEE. CDR3 loop: CASRAGGPNNEQFF. DNA of the CDR3: TGTGCCAGCAGGGCGGGGGGGCCAAACAATGAGCAGTTCTTC.

The J gene is TRBJ2-3, the V gene TRBV5-1; perhaps TRBD2 as D (5 bases). The CDR3 extends over 16 amino acids. V was pared by 4 bases and J by 0 bases, with 15 bases between. In germline, CDR1 is SGHRS, CDR2 YFSETQ. DNA for the CDR3: TGCGCCAGCAGCCACGATCTAGCCTTTAGCACAGATACGCAGTATTTT. The encoded protein is CASSHDLAFSTDTQYF.

This clone was seen a single time. The chain combines TRBV25-1 with TRBJ2-3; weak D call: TRBD2 (6 bases). The CDR3 covers 16 residues. The germline gives CDR1 MGHDK, CDR2 SYGVNS. Trimming took off 6 bases at V and 2 bases at J, with 18 bases between the two ends. DNA of the CDR3: TGTGCCAGCAGCCCTTTTGCAGCGGGCCACACAGATACGCAGTATTTT. Amino acids: CASSPFAAGHTDTQYF.

The J gene is TRBJ1-4, the V gene TRBV5-1; 9 bases fit TRBD1. The CDR3 has 15 amino acids. V shed 4 bases, J shed 3 bases, and the junction held 4 bases outside the gene matches. Germline V lookup: CDR1 SGHRS, CDR2 YFSETQ. The CDR3 protein is CASSIYRGPNEKLFF. The CDR3 region has the DNA TGCGCCAGCAGCATATACAGGGGGCCTAATGAAAAACTGTTTTTT. Complete variable domain (other parts from reference TRBV5-1 and TRBJ1-4): KAGVTQTPRYLIKTRGQQVTLSCSPISGHRSVSWYQQTPGQGLQFLFEYFSETQRNKGNFPGRFSGRQFSNSRSEMNVSTLELGDSALYLCASSIYRGPNEKLFFGSGTQLSVL.

V is TRBV7-2 and J is TRBJ1-5; D is unclear. CDR3 length: 13 residues. Trimming took off 1 base at V and 6 bases at J, with 7 bases between the two ends. Germline assignment: CDR1 SGHTA and CDR2 FQGNSA. CDR3 residues: CASSLVASQPQHF. The DNA for the CDR3 is TGTGCCAGCAGCTTAGTTGCGAGTCAGCCCCAGCATTTT.

This chain joins TRBV19 and TRBJ2-7; D possibly corresponds to TRBD2 (6 bases). CDR1 is LNHDA, CDR2 SQIVND, per germline (reference sequence). Trimming took off 2 bases at V and 4 bases at J, with 12 bases between the two ends. The CDR3 sequence is 14 residues long. This CDR3 is CASSIRGEVYEQYF. DNA for the CDR3: TGTGCCAGTAGTATACGAGGGGAGGTATACGAGCAGTACTTC.

The J gene is TRBJ1-3, the V gene TRBV7-2, with D possibly matching TRBD1 (6 bases). Trimming removed 6 bases at V and 10 bases at J, with 13 bases between. There are 12 residues in the CDR3. CDR1 and CDR2 from the germline V gene are SGHTA and FQGNSA. Written as DNA, the CDR3 is TGTGCCAGCAGACACAGGGTGGGGACCATATATTTT. It yields the protein CASRHRVGTIYF.

The J gene is TRBJ2-7, the V gene TRBV7-6; D is possibly TRBD1 (6 bases). The CDR3 runs 15 residues. From germline, CDR1 is SGHVS and CDR2 FNYEAQ. Trimming shortened V by 1 base and J by 0 bases, and 10 bases separated the two germline ends. CDR3 coding DNA: TGTGCCAGCAGCTTAGACAGGGATAGCTCCTACGAGCAGTACTTC. Protein product: CASSLDRDSSYEQYF.

J is TRBJ1-3 and V is TRBV11-2; D gene unclear. CDR3 length: 15 amino acids. The V gene lost 3 bases and the J gene lost 4 bases, with 13 bases spanning the gap. Per the germline V gene, CDR1 is SGHAT and CDR2 is FQNNGV. For the CDR3, the DNA is TGTGCCAGCAGCTTGCGGGCGCTATCGGGAAACACCATATATTTT. Amino acids: CASSLRALSGNTIYF.

This clone was seen more than once but under ten times. V and J are TRBV7-3 and TRBJ1-1, with 9 bases identical to TRBD1. V shed 6 bases, J shed 5 bases, and the junction held 4 bases outside the gene matches. The CDR3 runs 13 residues. Germline CDR1 and CDR2: SGHTA and FQGTGA. CDR3 bases: TGTGCCAGCAGTTGGACAGGGGAGACTGAAGCTTTCTTT. Protein product: CASSWTGETEAFF.

The CDR3 is CASSFEKTGGWGETQYF. The CDR3 DNA reads TGTGCCAGCAGCTTCGAGAAAACAGGGGGCTGGGGAGAGACCCAGTACTTC. The chain combines TRBV5-6 with TRBJ2-5; 9 bases align to TRBD1. The CDR3 consists of 17 residues. V was pared by 2 bases and J by 4 bases, with 12 bases of the junction left unmatched. Germline CDR1 and CDR2: SGHDT and YYEEEE.

The V and J genes are TRBV14 and TRBJ1-2; D is ambiguous. The CDR3 totals 13 residues. CDR1 is SGHDN and CDR2 is FVKESK in the germline V gene. V gave up 3 bases and J gave up 4 bases, with 9 bases separating them. The CDR3 DNA follows: TGTGCCAGCAGCCAGGTGATCGGCTATGGCTACACCTTC. Translating gives CASSQVIGYGYTF.

By sample fraction, this clone is large. V gene TRBV7-2 combines with J gene TRBJ2-1; the match to TRBD2 covers 10 bases. The CDR3 spans 15 residues. J was trimmed by 5 bases and V by 2 bases; bases with no gene match: 3. Germline V gene sequence: CDR1 SGHTA, CDR2 FQGNSA. The CDR3 region has the DNA TGTGCCAGCAGCTTACTAGCGGGGGCTAACAATGAGCAGTTCTTC. It specifies CASSLLAGANNEQFF.

The rearrangement joins TRBV7-6 to TRBJ2-1; the D gene is possibly TRBD2 (5 bases). V was trimmed by 1 base and J by 10 bases, leaving 14 bases between them. Germline V gene sequence: CDR1 SGHVS, CDR2 FNYEAQ. CDR3 length: 14 amino acids. The CDR3 spells CASSLGTLPSEQFF. The CDR3 DNA follows: TGTGCCAGCAGCTTAGGGACTCTCCCATCGGAGCAGTTCTTC.

V gene TRBV19 combines with J gene TRBJ2-7; 7 positions match TRBD2. With 6 bases clipped from V and 4 bases from J, the junction kept 9 bases outside the gene matches. This CDR3 has 14 amino acids. Germline values: CDR1 LNHDA, CDR2 SQIVND (reference sequence). CDR3 DNA: TGTGCCAGTAGAGATACCGGGACTAAATACGAGCAGTACTTC. Amino acid sequence: CASRDTGTKYEQYF.

This rearrangement joins TRBV30 to TRBJ1-2; D call uncertain. Germline CDR1 is GTSNPN and CDR2 is SVGIG (reference sequence). Trimming pared 2 bases from V and 4 bases from J, leaving 11 bases between. The CDR3 length is 13 residues. The CDR3 coding sequence is TGTGCCTGGAGTACCCGGGGAGGCTATGGCTACACCTTC. It codes for CAWSTRGGYGYTF.